The 26 T cell receptor beta chains below come from one sample, sequenced in a study of beta chain features in type 1 diabetes. TCRB transcripts that were expressed got sequenced, as all of the isolated RNA had been reverse transcribed. The assay was immunoSEQ multiplex PCR, and TCRdb's table has in-frame clones only and misses some. The sample has 40,000 to 60,000 clones, about 60% seen once; the top ten hold approximately 0.29%. For these receptors, no antigen is known. The study, taken as a whole, reports: TCRB CDR3 length was moderately but significantly reduced in all four CD4+ subsets of Type 1 diabetes patients.

The sequencing input was stem cell memory CD4+ T cells from blood. The receptors derive from a woman in her twenties or thirties with type 1 diabetes.

The chain employs TRBV7-9 and TRBJ1-1, with D maybe TRBD1 (6 bases). Germline V gives CDR1 SEHNR, CDR2 FQNEAQ (reference sequence). V lost 5 bases and J 5 bases, leaving 9 bases between the germline ends. The CDR3 totals 12 residues. CDR3: CASSTRGTEAFF. DNA for the CDR3: TGTGCCAGCAGCACCAGGGGTACTGAAGCTTTCTTT.

V and J are TRBV5-4 and TRBJ2-7, with 8 positions matching TRBD2. In germline, CDR1 is SGHNT, CDR2 YYREEE (reference sequence). The CDR3 is 15 residues long. The V gene end was trimmed by 6 bases and the J gene end by 5 bases; junction bases not matched to a gene: 13. CDR3 coding DNA: TGTGCCAGCAACGACGGCGGGAGGATGGCCAACGAGCAGTACTTC. It translates to CASNDGGRMANEQYF.

This clone appeared a few times. V gene TRBV4-2 combines with J gene TRBJ2-3; 7 bases agree with TRBD2. V lost 0 bases, J lost 1 base, and 4 bases stayed unmatched. Looked up from germline, CDR1 is LGHNA and CDR2 is YNFKEQ. This CDR3 has 16 amino acids. As DNA, the CDR3 is TGTGCCAGCAGCCAAGAACAGGCGGGAGGCACAGATACGCAGTATTTT. Protein product: CASSQEQAGGTDTQYF.

V usage is TRBV7-9 and J usage is TRBJ2-3, with 8 bases identical to TRBD2. Germline CDR1 is SEHNR and CDR2 is FQNEAQ (reference sequence). The CDR3 has 13 amino acids. J lost 2 bases, V lost 11 bases, and 6 bases had no gene match. CDR3 amino acids: CAGAGAPTDTQYF. CDR3 bases: TGTGCCGGAGCGGGAGCTCCCACAGATACGCAGTATTTT.

V usage is TRBV18 and J usage is TRBJ1-5, with a tentative D call TRBD1 (5 bases). CDR3 length equals 13 residues. CDR1 and CDR2 from the germline V gene are KGHSH and LQKENI. Deletions cut 6 bases from V and 5 bases from J, with 11 bases between. The CDR3 here is CASSLQVDQPQHF. CDR3 DNA: TGTGCCAGCTCGTTACAGGTAGATCAGCCCCAGCATTTT.

This clone was observed a few times. The gene calls are TRBV9 and TRBJ1-2; maybe TRBD1 (6 bases). This CDR3 has 15 amino acids. Trimming removed 7 bases at V and 5 bases at J, with 21 bases between. The V gene's germline CDR1 is SGDLS and CDR2 YYNGEE. CDR3 in amino acids: CASFGRGGAGYGYTF. As DNA, the CDR3 is TGTGCCAGCTTTGGGAGGGGGGGCGCCGGATATGGCTACACCTTC.

This chain uses TRBV5-1 with TRBJ2-2; D not certain. Germline lookup yields CDR1 SGHRS and CDR2 YFSETQ. V dropped 1 base and J dropped 8 bases, with 15 bases sitting between them. This CDR3 has 15 amino acids. The CDR3 reads CASSLTGQIQGELFF. The CDR3 nucleotides read TGCGCCAGCAGCTTGACTGGGCAAATTCAGGGGGAGCTGTTTTTT.

V usage is TRBV29-1 and J usage is TRBJ2-7, with D possibly TRBD1 on 6 matching bases. The V and J ends lost 4 bases and 4 bases respectively, with 14 bases between them. The CDR3 covers 13 residues. Germline V gene lookup returns CDR1 SQVTM and CDR2 ANQGSEA. The chain's CDR3 is CSVVDPQGYEQYF. CDR3 DNA: TGCAGCGTTGTAGATCCACAGGGATACGAGCAGTACTTC.

V and J are TRBV30 and TRBJ1-4; maybe TRBD1 (6 bases). Trimming removed 3 bases from V and 0 bases from J, with 8 bases in between. This CDR3 is 14 amino acids long. From germline, CDR1 is GTSNPN and CDR2 SVGIG (reference sequence). CDR3 in amino acids: CAWSRTATNEKLFF. CDR3 nucleotides: TGTGCCTGGAGCAGGACAGCAACTAATGAAAAACTGTTTTTT.

This clone showed up just once. The gene calls are TRBV18 and TRBJ1-1, with D perhaps matching TRBD1 (6 bases). The V gene's germline CDR1 is KGHSH and CDR2 LQKENI. The CDR3 totals 15 residues. V lost 1 base to trimming and J lost 1 base, with 10 bases between them. CDR3 loop: CASSPQGGRNTEAFF. The CDR3 DNA sequence: TGTGCCAGCTCACCACAGGGGGGGCGGAACACTGAAGCTTTCTTT. The whole variable domain, remainder taken from reference TRBV18 and TRBJ1-1, is NAGVMQNPRHLVRRRGQEARLRCSPMKGHSHVYWYRQLPEEGLKFMVYLQKENIIDESGMPKERFSAEFPKEGPSILRIQQVVRGDSAAYFCASSPQGGRNTEAFFGQGTRLTVV.

The CDR3 protein is CASSLATVLDEQYF. The CDR3 nucleotides read TGTGCCAGCAGCTTAGCAACAGTACTGGACGAGCAGTACTTC. V gene TRBV7-9 combines with J gene TRBJ2-7; D call uncertain. The germline gives CDR1 SEHNR, CDR2 FQNEAQ (reference sequence). V was pared by 0 bases and J by 5 bases, with 11 bases between. The CDR3 runs 14 residues.

The V gene is TRBV2, the J gene TRBJ2-6, with unresolved D. In germline, CDR1 is SNHLY, CDR2 FYNNEI. V lost 8 bases and J lost 0, with 23 bases in between. This CDR3 has 19 amino acids. In DNA form, the CDR3 reads TGTGCCAGCGCTCAAGGTGGCGGATTAGGATACTCTGGGGCCAACGTCCTGACTTTC. As protein: CASAQGGGLGYSGANVLTF.

The chain has TRBV19 and TRBJ2-7; D is perhaps TRBD2 (5 bases). The CDR3 covers 12 residues. The V end was cut by 9 bases, the J end by 4 bases, with 13 bases between. Germline V lookup: CDR1 LNHDA, CDR2 SQIVND (reference sequence). CDR3: CASGRGDYEQYF. Written as DNA, the CDR3 is TGTGCCAGCGGTCGGGGAGATTACGAGCAGTACTTC.

V is TRBV6-5 and J is TRBJ2-2; D uncertain. This CDR3 is 13 amino acids long. Germline-derived CDR1 and CDR2 are MNHEY and SVGAGI. Trimming cost V 5 bases and J 7 bases, with 11 bases left between them. The CDR3 nucleotides read TGTGCCAGCAGTCAGACTCGCCGCGGGGAGCTGTTTTTT. Amino acid sequence: CASSQTRRGELFF.

V usage is TRBV5-4 and J usage is TRBJ1-1, with D possibly matching TRBD1 (6 bases). This CDR3 spans 13 amino acids. CDR1 and CDR2 from the germline V gene are SGHNT and YYREEE (reference sequence). V was pared by 3 bases and J by 3 bases, with 9 bases between. The CDR3: CASSWGLDTEAFF. The CDR3 DNA is TGTGCCAGCAGCTGGGGGCTGGACACTGAAGCTTTCTTT.

This clone was found once. The gene calls are TRBV6-5 and TRBJ2-7, with TRBD2 identical over 10 bases. In germline, CDR1 is MNHEY, CDR2 SVGAGI. Trimming at V came to 6 bases and at J to 3 bases, leaving 8 bases not matched to a gene. The CDR3 runs 15 residues. The CDR3 coding sequence is TGTGCCAGCAGACCCGGGACTAGCGCCCACTACGAGCAGTACTTC. Translation: CASRPGTSAHYEQYF.

This clone was seen just once. The chain carries TRBV5-1 and TRBJ2-7, with 9 bases fitting TRBD1. Germline V lookup: CDR1 SGHRS, CDR2 YFSETQ. V lost 2 bases, J lost 0 bases, and 3 bases stayed unmatched. The CDR3 extends over 15 amino acids. The CDR3 DNA reads TGCGCCAGCAGCTTACAACAGGGGGCCTCCTACGAGCAGTACTTC. Translating gives CASSLQQGASYEQYF.

This clone was recorded a few times. The V call is TRBV5-1, the J call TRBJ1-4; D is possibly TRBD1 (6 bases). The CDR3 loop spans 13 amino acids. Germline V gives CDR1 SGHRS, CDR2 YFSETQ. Trimming stripped 4 bases from V and 8 bases from J, with 12 bases between. The DNA for the CDR3 is TGCGCCAGCAGCCTATCAGGGGAAGAAAAACTGTTTTTT. This gives the protein CASSLSGEEKLFF.

The rearrangement uses TRBV19 and TRBJ2-3, with 9 bases that match TRBD2. This CDR3 region has 17 residues. Germline CDR1 reads LNHDA; CDR2 reads SQIVND (reference sequence). V shed 1 base and J 4 bases; nucleotides not matched to a gene: 9. Here the CDR3 DNA reads TGTGCCAGTAGTATAGGTGGGAGCGGGAGGCCCCCAGATACGCAGTATTTT. It yields the protein CASSIGGSGRPPDTQYF.

This chain connects TRBV4-1 to TRBJ2-2; 10 nucleotides align to TRBD1. The CDR3 has 16 amino acids. Per germline, CDR1 MGHRA and CDR2 YSYEKL. V was pared by 2 bases and J by 5 bases, with 5 bases of the junction left unmatched. The CDR3 nucleotides read TGCGCCAGCAGCCAACAGACAGGGGGCTATACCGGGGAGCTGTTTTTT. The encoded protein is CASSQQTGGYTGELFF.

The CDR3 bases are TGCGCCAGCAGCCGTATCGGAGGTGCTGGAACCTACGAGCAGTACTTC. It codes for CASSRIGGAGTYEQYF. V usage is TRBV5-1 and J usage is TRBJ2-7; TRBD2 is a possible D gene (5 bases). In germline, CDR1 is SGHRS, CDR2 YFSETQ. V was cut by 4 bases and J by 2 bases, with 19 bases left in between. CDR3 length equals 16 residues.

CDR3 sequence reads: CASRTGGYGYTF. For the CDR3, the DNA is TGTGCCAGCAGGACAGGGGGCTATGGCTACACCTTC. The chain links TRBV25-1 to TRBJ1-2; TRBD1 agrees at 9 bases. The CDR3 runs 12 residues. V dropped 6 bases and J dropped 4; count of bases not matched to a gene: 0. The germline V gene has CDR1 MGHDK and CDR2 SYGVNS.

The V and J genes are TRBV30 and TRBJ2-7, with 9 positions matching TRBD2. Germline CDR1 and CDR2: GTSNPN and SVGIG (reference sequence). Unmatched junction bases numbered 8, after V lost 4 bases and J lost 4 bases. The CDR3 length is 14 residues. CDR3 DNA: TGTGCCTGGACCCTTAGCGGGAGTGCTTACGAGCAGTACTTC. Its protein is CAWTLSGSAYEQYF.

The V and J genes are TRBV18 and TRBJ1-4; D call uncertain. Germline lookup yields CDR1 KGHSH and CDR2 LQKENI. V shed 2 bases and J shed 3 bases, with 16 bases lying between them. The CDR3 spans 17 residues. The CDR3 reads CASSPSAGPLANEKLFF. The CDR3, as DNA: TGTGCCAGCTCACCATCGGCGGGCCCGTTAGCTAATGAAAAACTGTTTTTT.

This clone was counted only a few times. J is TRBJ2-1 and V is TRBV11-3; 13 bases fit TRBD2. The CDR3 contains 17 residues. J gave up 7 bases and V 2 bases, and 8 bases lay outside the gene matches. Per the germline V gene, CDR1 is SGHNT and CDR2 is YENEEA. For the CDR3, the DNA is TGTGCCAGCAGCTTAAGGACTAGCGGGAGCCCTTGGAATGAGCAGTTCTTC. Its protein is CASSLRTSGSPWNEQFF.

This clone was seen more than once but under ten times. J is TRBJ1-2 and V is TRBV12-5, with TRBD1 matching 8 bases. Unmatched junction bases numbered 4, after V lost 3 bases and J lost 4 bases. Germline V gene data show CDR1 as LGHNT and CDR2 as FRNRAP. This CDR3 region has 14 residues. CDR3 DNA sequence: TGTGCTAGTGGTTTAGACAGGGGCCTCTATGGCTACACCTTC. Translated: CASGLDRGLYGYTF. Full variable domain (outside the CDR3, taken from reference TRBV12-5 and TRBJ1-2): DARVTQTPRHKVTEMGQEVTMRCQPILGHNTVFWYRQTMMQGLELLAYFRNRAPLDDSGMPKDRFSAEMPDATLATLKIQPSEPRDSAVYFCASGLDRGLYGYTFGSGTRLTVV.